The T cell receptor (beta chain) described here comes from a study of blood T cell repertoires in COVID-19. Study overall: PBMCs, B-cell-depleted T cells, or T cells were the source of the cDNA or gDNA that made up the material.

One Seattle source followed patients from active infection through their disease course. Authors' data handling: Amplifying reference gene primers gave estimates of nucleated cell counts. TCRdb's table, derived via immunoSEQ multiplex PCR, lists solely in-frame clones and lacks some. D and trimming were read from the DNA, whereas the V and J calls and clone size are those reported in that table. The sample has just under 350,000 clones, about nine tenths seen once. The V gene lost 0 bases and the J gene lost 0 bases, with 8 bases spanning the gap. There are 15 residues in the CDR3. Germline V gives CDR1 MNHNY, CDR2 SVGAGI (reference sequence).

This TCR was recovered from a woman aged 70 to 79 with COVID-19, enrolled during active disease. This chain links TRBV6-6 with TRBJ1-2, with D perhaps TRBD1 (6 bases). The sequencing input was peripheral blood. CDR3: CASSYSGAANYGYTF. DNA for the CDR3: TGTGCCAGCAGTTACTCGGGGGCGGCTAACTATGGCTACACCTTC.